Shown below are 16 T cell receptor beta chains from a single sample sequenced in a study of blood T cell repertoires in COVID-19. The data were produced by immunoSEQ multiplex PCR, yet TCRdb's version contains in-frame clones alone and is incomplete. The table records about 190,000 clones, around 90% of them present only once. The sequenced sample consisted of peripheral blood. These receptors came from a man in his forties with acute or convalescent COVID-19.

V usage is TRBV7-2 and J usage is TRBJ2-1; 11 bases align to TRBD2. The J segment lost 6 bases and the V segment lost 1 base, leaving 5 bases of the junction unmatched. This CDR3 spans 16 amino acids. Germline V gene sequence: CDR1 SGHTA, CDR2 FQGNSA. The CDR3 DNA reads as TGTGCCAGCAGCTTAGTTGGTAGCGGGGGGGCCAATGAGCAGTTCTTC. Amino acid sequence: CASSLVGSGGANEQFF.

The chain combines TRBV7-2 with TRBJ2-3; 10 bases align to TRBD1. Losses at the gene ends were 2 bases for V and 7 bases for J; bases not matched to a gene: 9. CDR1 SGHTA and CDR2 FQGNSA come from the germline V gene. The CDR3 length is 16 residues. The CDR3 nucleotides are TGTGCCAGCAGCTTATCCGGGACAGGGGTAAAAAATACGCAGTATTTT. Translating it yields CASSLSGTGVKNTQYF.

This chain connects TRBV5-1 to TRBJ1-4, with 7 bases that match TRBD1. The CDR3 has 13 amino acids. The germline V gene has CDR1 SGHRS and CDR2 YFSETQ. The V and J ends lost 0 bases and 8 bases, in that order; junction bases with no gene match: 1. CDR3 coding DNA: TGCGCCAGCAGCTTGGGACAGGGAGAAAAACTGTTTTTT. Protein sequence: CASSLGQGEKLFF.

The rearrangement links TRBV4-2 to TRBJ2-1, with 8 bases aligning to TRBD1. V shed 7 bases and J 4 bases; nucleotides not matched to a gene: 6. The CDR3 runs 14 residues. The germline V gene has CDR1 LGHNA and CDR2 YNFKEQ. The CDR3 region is CASNPGQGYNEQFF. The CDR3 DNA reads as TGTGCCAGCAACCCTGGACAGGGATACAATGAGCAGTTCTTC.

The chain carries TRBV4-2 and TRBJ1-4; D is unclear. In germline, CDR1 is LGHNA, CDR2 YNFKEQ. The V gene lost 1 base and the J gene lost 3 bases, with 12 bases spanning the gap. The CDR3 is made up of 16 amino acids. This chain's CDR3 is CASSQGPGGSNEKLFF. CDR3 DNA sequence: TGTGCCAGCAGCCAAGGCCCGGGAGGGTCTAATGAAAAACTGTTTTTT.

The chain uses TRBV2 and TRBJ2-7, with D perhaps matching TRBD1 (6 bases). From germline, CDR1 is SNHLY and CDR2 FYNNEI. The CDR3 extends over 14 amino acids. V lost 2 bases to trimming and J lost 6 bases, with 14 bases between them. The CDR3 DNA reads TGTGCCAGCAGTGAAAGACCAGGGGTGGGCGAGCAGTACTTC. This gives the protein CASSERPGVGEQYF.

V usage is TRBV3-1 (or the pseudogene TRBV3-2) and J usage is TRBJ2-2; 9 positions agree with TRBD1. Germline V lookup: CDR1 LGHDT, CDR2 YNNKEL (reference sequence). The V and J ends lost 1 base and 7 bases, in that order; junction bases with no gene match: 7. The CDR3 consists of 16 residues. The CDR3 DNA sequence: TGTGCCAGCAGCCAAGCGGGGGACAGGGTTGGCGGGGAGCTGTTTTTT. Amino acids: CASSQAGDRVGGELFF.

The J gene is TRBJ1-5, the V gene TRBV6-5; no clear D. Deletions cut 5 bases from V and 3 bases from J, with 8 bases between. Per germline, CDR1 MNHEY and CDR2 SVGAGI. This CDR3 comprises 13 residues. The CDR3 here is CASSRGNNQPQHF. The CDR3 DNA is TGTGCCAGCAGTAGAGGGAACAATCAGCCCCAGCATTTT.

In its sample, this clone was seen once. The chain carries TRBV5-1 and TRBJ1-6; a possible D gene is TRBD1 (5 bases). V gave up 4 bases and J gave up 7 bases, with 15 bases separating them. The CDR3 sequence is 15 residues long. Germline lookup yields CDR1 SGHRS and CDR2 YFSETQ. Here the CDR3 DNA reads TGCGCCAGCAGCACGGGTCAAGGGGTAAATTCACCCCTCCACTTT. It translates to CASSTGQGVNSPLHF.

The rearrangement links TRBV12-3 or TRBV12-4 to TRBJ1-1; D remains unclear. Trimming took 6 bases from V and 10 from J, leaving 12 bases between them. The CDR3 is made up of 11 amino acids. The CDR3 here is CASSRLSTAFF. Written as DNA, the CDR3 is TGTGCCAGCAGCCGACTCTCGACAGCTTTCTTT.

The chain recombines TRBV19 with TRBJ1-1; D might be TRBD1 (5 bases). This CDR3 is built from 13 residues. Germline V gene sequence: CDR1 LNHDA, CDR2 SQIVND (reference sequence). The ends were cut back, 5 bases at V and 11 bases at J, with 18 bases in the middle. The CDR3 loop is CASSLPGAAGAFF. The CDR3 nucleotides read TGTGCCAGTAGTCTTCCCGGGGCCGCGGGGGCTTTCTTT. Full variable domain (rest looked up from reference TRBV19 and TRBJ1-1): DGGITQSPKYLFRKEGQNVTLSCEQNLNHDAMYWYRQDPGQGLRLIYYSQIVNDFQKGDIAEGYSVSREKKESFPLTVTSAQKNPTAFYLCASSLPGAAGAFFGQGTRLTVV.

V is TRBV9 and J is TRBJ2-3; 11 positions agree with TRBD2. The V gene's germline CDR1 is SGDLS and CDR2 YYNGEE. The CDR3 contains 17 residues. V shed 0 bases, J shed 5 bases, and the junction held 8 bases outside the gene matches. Here the CDR3 reads CASSVAASGGRGDTQYF. In DNA, the CDR3 is TGTGCCAGCAGCGTAGCGGCTAGCGGGGGGCGTGGAGATACGCAGTATTTT.

The chain combines TRBV29-1 with TRBJ1-5; tentative D call: TRBD1 (6 bases). CDR1 is SQVTM and CDR2 is ANQGSEA in the germline V gene. The V end lost 3 bases, the J end lost 0 bases, and 24 bases lay between the germline ends. The CDR3 is 19 residues long. DNA for the CDR3: TGCAGCGTTGACCCGGCATTCCAGGGGCTACGGTATAGCAATCAGCCCCAGCATTTT. It codes for CSVDPAFQGLRYSNQPQHF. Variable domain in full (rest from reference TRBV29-1 and TRBJ1-5): SAVISQKPSRDICQRGTSLTIQCQVDSQVTMMFWYRQQPGQSLTLIATANQGSEATYESGFVIDKFPISRPNLTFSTLTVSNMSPEDSSIYLCSVDPAFQGLRYSNQPQHFGDGTRLSIL.

The chain employs TRBV5-4 and TRBJ1-1, with unresolved D. V was clipped by 0 bases and J by 8 bases, with 8 bases between them. Per germline, CDR1 SGHNT and CDR2 YYREEE (reference sequence). This CDR3 is built from 12 residues. CDR3 DNA: TGTGCCAGCAGCTTGGGCCCTACCGAAGCTTTCTTT. This encodes CASSLGPTEAFF.

The chain joins TRBV5-4 to TRBJ1-3, with D perhaps TRBD1 (6 bases). This CDR3 region has 17 residues. CDR1 SGHNT and CDR2 YYREEE come from the germline V gene (reference sequence). Trimming pared 5 bases from V and 0 bases from J, leaving 18 bases between. The CDR3 is CASSSFAGTLSGNTIYF. The DNA of the CDR3 is TGTGCCAGCAGTAGCTTCGCCGGGACACTCTCTGGAAACACCATATATTTT.

DNA of the CDR3: TGTGCCAGCAGCCCCGGACAGGCTCTAAATTCACCCCTCCACTTT. Residues: CASSPGQALNSPLHF. V is TRBV7-9 and J is TRBJ1-6; TRBD1 matches 7 bases. In germline, CDR1 is SEHNR, CDR2 FQNEAQ (reference sequence). The V and J ends lost 5 bases and 7 bases, in that order; junction bases with no gene match: 8. The CDR3 length is 15 residues.